A single sample is the source of the 19 T cell receptor beta chains below, sequenced in a study of CD8 T cells in ankylosing spondylitis. For these TCRs, the target antigens are not known. TCRdb reprocessed the 5' RACE reads via MiXCR and lists one record per CDR3 protein. The table includes fewer than 500,000 distinct CDR3 sequences, roughly a quarter detected once. General observations from the study: The study identified a TCR beta motif of seven or eight highly homologous variants that appeared characteristic of ankylosing spondylitis blood.

Sequenced sample: blood, either unsorted or a sorted T cell fraction (not recorded which). The receptors originated from a male donor with ankylosing spondylitis.

V usage is TRBV11-2 and J usage is TRBJ1-4; D is perhaps TRBD1 (6 bases). V dropped 4 bases and J dropped 8 bases, with 17 bases sitting between them. Germline-derived CDR1 and CDR2 are SGHAT and FQNNGV. CDR3 length: 15 residues. The CDR3 DNA reads TGTGCCAGCAGCTCTAGTAGGGGGGCTAGGGAAAAACTGTTTTTT. Its protein product is CASSSSRGAREKLFF.

The V and J genes are TRBV15 and TRBJ2-1; 10 nucleotides align to TRBD2. Trimming removed 8 bases from V and 7 bases from J; junction bases left unmatched: 14. CDR1 and CDR2 (germline): LNHNV, YYDKDF (reference sequence). This CDR3 has 16 amino acids. The chain's CDR3 is CATRNRASGSLNEQFF. CDR3 DNA: TGTGCCACCCGTAATCGGGCTAGCGGGAGTTTGAATGAGCAGTTCTTC.

The chain employs TRBV28 and TRBJ2-7, with D uncertain. The germline CDR1 and CDR2 sequences are MDHEN and SYDVKM. V was shortened by 2 bases and J by 3 bases, with 5 bases between the two germline ends. The CDR3 extends over 12 amino acids. Written as DNA, the CDR3 is TGTGCCAGCAGTTTAATTGACTACGAGCAGTACTTC. It codes for CASSLIDYEQYF. Full variable domain (remainder filled in from reference TRBV28 and TRBJ2-7): DVKVTQSSRYLVKRTGEKVFLECVQDMDHENMFWYRQDPGLGLRLIYFSYDVKMKEKGDIPEGYSVSREKKERFSLILESASTNQTSMYLCASSLIDYEQYFGPGTRLTVT.

This clonotype has at least ten counts. CDR3 residues: CASRRDSNYGYTF. The CDR3 nucleotides are TGTGCCAGCCGACGGGACAGTAACTATGGCTACACCTTC. J is TRBJ1-2 and V is TRBV12-3 or TRBV12-4; 7 bases fit TRBD1. This CDR3 spans 13 amino acids. The J segment lost 1 base and the V segment lost 8 bases, leaving 4 bases of the junction unmatched.

This clonotype was observed a few times. The chain carries TRBV20-1 and TRBJ1-1; D is unresolved. CDR3 length: 13 residues. Germline CDR1 is DFQATT and CDR2 is SNEGSKA (reference sequence). V was shortened by 5 bases and J by 2 bases, with 12 bases between the two germline ends. The CDR3 DNA reads as TGCAGTGCTGCAACGGTAGGAAACACTGAAGCTTTCTTT. Protein product: CSAATVGNTEAFF.

V usage is TRBV20-1 and J usage is TRBJ2-2; D remains unclear. This CDR3 is built from 13 residues. V was cut by 6 bases and J by 5 bases, with 13 bases left in between. Per germline, CDR1 DFQATT and CDR2 SNEGSKA (reference sequence). The CDR3: CSARTDLTGELFF. The CDR3 region has the DNA TGCAGTGCAAGGACCGATCTAACCGGGGAGCTGTTTTTT.

This chain links TRBV14 with TRBJ1-1, with TRBD1 as a possible D gene (6 bases). CDR3 length equals 16 residues. V lost 3 bases, J lost 4 bases, and 18 bases lay in between. Germline V gene lookup returns CDR1 SGHDN and CDR2 FVKESK. The CDR3 DNA sequence: TGTGCCAGCAGCCAGGAGAAGGGGGGGCTGATCACTGAAGCTTTCTTT. Protein product: CASSQEKGGLITEAFF. Full variable domain (remainder filled in from reference TRBV14 and TRBJ1-1): EAGVTQFPSHSVIEKGQTVTLRCDPISGHDNLYWYRRVMGKEIKFLLHFVKESKQDESGMPNNRFLAERTGGTYSTLKVQPAELEDSGVYFCASSQEKGGLITEAFFGQGTRLTVV.

The chain is built from TRBV12-3 or TRBV12-4 and TRBJ2-1, with 9 bases matching TRBD2. The CDR3 runs to 16 residues. V lost 4 bases to trimming and J lost 9 bases; unmatched junction nucleotides: 13. Written as DNA, the CDR3 is TGTGCCAGCAGTTCCTTAGCGGGAGAATTCCTGTTTGAGCAGTTCTTC. It encodes CASSSLAGEFLFEQFF.

In its sample, this clonotype was seen a few times. The chain couples TRBV12-5 to TRBJ2-7; maybe TRBD2 (6 bases). Deletions cut 6 bases from V and 3 bases from J, with 18 bases between. Germline V lookup: CDR1 LGHNT, CDR2 FRNRAP. There are 15 residues in the CDR3. Here the CDR3 DNA reads TGTGCTAGTGGGACGCGGGACCCGGCTCACTACGAGCAGTACTTC. As protein: CASGTRDPAHYEQYF.

This clonotype was observed a few times. The rearrangement links TRBV7-2 to TRBJ2-1, with D possibly TRBD2 on 6 matching bases. From germline, CDR1 is SGHTA and CDR2 FQGNSA. V lost 3 bases and J lost 4, with 10 bases in between. The CDR3 totals 14 residues. The CDR3 is CASSFRGRYNEQFF. The CDR3 coding sequence is TGTGCCAGCAGCTTTCGGGGGAGGTACAATGAGCAGTTCTTC.

CDR3: CSALPSVDRGFTLHF. CDR3 bases: TGCAGTGCGCTCCCCTCGGTGGACAGGGGCTTCACCCTCCACTTT. The chain links TRBV20-1 to TRBJ1-6; 9 bases match TRBD1. The CDR3 covers 15 residues. CDR1 and CDR2 (germline): DFQATT, SNEGSKA (reference sequence). Trimming took 6 bases from V and 14 from J; bases not matched to a gene: 17.

This clonotype was detected only a few times. CDR3 DNA: TGCAGTGCTAGCACCGGGACTAGCGGGCATCAAGAGACCCAGTACTTC. Translated: CSASTGTSGHQETQYF. This chain uses TRBV20-1 with TRBJ2-5; 12 bases fit TRBD2. This CDR3 spans 16 amino acids. Germline CDR1 and CDR2: DFQATT and SNEGSKA (reference sequence). V lost 3 bases and J lost 2; bases outside the gene matches: 7.

There are a few counts of this clonotype. The chain carries TRBV10-3 and TRBJ2-6; D is possibly TRBD1 (5 bases). Germline V lookup: CDR1 ENHRY, CDR2 SYGVKD. With 7 bases removed from V and 1 base from J, the gap between germline ends came to 26 bases. The CDR3 length is 20 residues. The CDR3 protein is CAIKSGSDGRAVSGANVLTF. For the CDR3, the DNA is TGTGCCATCAAATCGGGTTCAGATGGCAGGGCGGTTTCTGGGGCCAACGTCCTGACTTTC.

The J gene is TRBJ2-2, the V gene TRBV2; D perhaps matches TRBD2 (5 bases). V lost 3 bases and J 0 bases, leaving 8 bases between the germline ends. The CDR3 is 15 residues long. Per the germline V gene, CDR1 is SNHLY and CDR2 is FYNNEI. The DNA for the CDR3 is TGTGCCAGCAGTGAGTGGACTCCGAACACCGGGGAGCTGTTTTTT. The encoded protein is CASSEWTPNTGELFF.

Points on this clonotype: At one end the junction does not follow the germline gene, possibly because of a read error. The V call is TRBV12-3 or TRBV12-4, the J call TRBJ2-1; D is possibly TRBD1 (6 bases). The length of the CDR3 is 17 residues. CDR3 nucleotides: TGTGCCATCAGTTTAAGGCTCTCGGACAGATATTACAATGAGCAGTTCTTC. Amino acid sequence: CAISLRLSDRYYNEQFF.

This clonotype has only a few counts. This sequence joins TRBV20-1 and TRBJ2-4; 9 positions agree with TRBD1. V trimming: 5 bases; J trimming: 1 base; junction bases outside the gene matches: 15. The CDR3 extends over 18 amino acids. Germline values: CDR1 DFQATT, CDR2 SNEGSKA (reference sequence). The CDR3 coding sequence is TGCAGTGCTTTCCCGGGACAGGGCCTGAGGGTGGCCAAAAACATTCAGTACTTC. Protein: CSAFPGQGLRVAKNIQYF.

This clonotype has a count of ten or more. This rearrangement joins TRBV12-3 or TRBV12-4 to TRBJ2-5; the D gene is possibly TRBD1 (7 bases). V was shortened by 7 bases and J by 4 bases, with 16 bases between the two germline ends. The CDR3 covers 14 residues. The CDR3 is CASKLRQGGETQYF. CDR3 bases: TGTGCCAGCAAACTCCGACAGGGAGGAGAGACCCAGTACTTC.

This clonotype was recorded at least ten times. As DNA, the CDR3 is TGTGCCAGCAGTCCTAGCGGGATTAGCACAGATACGCAGTATTTT. Its translation: CASSPSGISTDTQYF. This chain joins TRBV12-3 or TRBV12-4 and TRBJ2-3; 9 bases match TRBD2. CDR3 size: 15 residues. Germline trimming cut 5 bases from V and 0 bases from J; bases unmatched to any gene: 3.

J is TRBJ2-1 and V is TRBV29-1; D might be TRBD1 or TRBD2, each matching 5 bases. The CDR3 covers 8 residues. Germline V gene sequence: CDR1 SQVTM, CDR2 ANQGSEA. The CDR3 DNA reads as TGCAGTGTCGAGGGGCGGTTCTTC. Protein: CSVEGRFF.